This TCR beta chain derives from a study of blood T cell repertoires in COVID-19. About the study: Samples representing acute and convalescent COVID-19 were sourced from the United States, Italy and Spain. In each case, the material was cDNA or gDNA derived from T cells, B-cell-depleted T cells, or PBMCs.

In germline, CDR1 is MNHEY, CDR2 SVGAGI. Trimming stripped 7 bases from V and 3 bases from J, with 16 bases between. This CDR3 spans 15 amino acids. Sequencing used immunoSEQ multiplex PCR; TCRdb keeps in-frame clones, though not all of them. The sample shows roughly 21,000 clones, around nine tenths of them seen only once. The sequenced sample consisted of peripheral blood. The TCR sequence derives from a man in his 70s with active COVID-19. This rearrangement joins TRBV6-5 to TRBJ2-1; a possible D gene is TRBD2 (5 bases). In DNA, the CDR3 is TGTGCCAGCATCTTCGGGGTAGAAGGCTACAATGAGCAGTTCTTC. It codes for CASIFGVEGYNEQFF.